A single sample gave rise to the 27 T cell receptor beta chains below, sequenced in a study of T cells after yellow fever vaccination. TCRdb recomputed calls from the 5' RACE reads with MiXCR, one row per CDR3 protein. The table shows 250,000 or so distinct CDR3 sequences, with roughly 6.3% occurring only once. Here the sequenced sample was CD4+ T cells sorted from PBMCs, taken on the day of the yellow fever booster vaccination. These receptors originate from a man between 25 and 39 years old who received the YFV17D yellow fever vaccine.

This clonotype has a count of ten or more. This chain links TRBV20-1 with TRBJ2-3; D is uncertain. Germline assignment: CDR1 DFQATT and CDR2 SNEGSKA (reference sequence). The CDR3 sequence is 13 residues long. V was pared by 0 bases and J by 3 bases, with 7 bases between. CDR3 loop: CSAREGLTDTQYF. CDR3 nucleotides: TGCAGTGCTAGAGAGGGATTGACAGATACGCAGTATTTT.

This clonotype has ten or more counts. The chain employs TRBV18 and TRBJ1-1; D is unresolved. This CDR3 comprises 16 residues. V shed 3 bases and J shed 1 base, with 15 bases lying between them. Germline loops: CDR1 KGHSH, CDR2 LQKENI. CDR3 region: CASSPINGPRNTEAFF. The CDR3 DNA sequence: TGTGCCAGCTCACCGATAAACGGTCCCCGGAACACTGAAGCTTTCTTT.

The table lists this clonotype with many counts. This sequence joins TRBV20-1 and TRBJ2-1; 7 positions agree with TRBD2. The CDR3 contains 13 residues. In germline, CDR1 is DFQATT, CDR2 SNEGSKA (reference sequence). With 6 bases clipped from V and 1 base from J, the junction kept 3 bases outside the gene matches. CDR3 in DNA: TGCAGTGCGGCTAGCGGATCCTACAATGAGCAGTTCTTC. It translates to CSAASGSYNEQFF.

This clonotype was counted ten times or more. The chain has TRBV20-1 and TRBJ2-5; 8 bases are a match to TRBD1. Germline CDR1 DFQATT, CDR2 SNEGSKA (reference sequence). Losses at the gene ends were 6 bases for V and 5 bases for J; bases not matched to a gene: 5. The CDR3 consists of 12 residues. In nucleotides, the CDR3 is TGCAGTGCACGGACAGGGAAGGAGACCCAGTACTTC. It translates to CSARTGKETQYF.

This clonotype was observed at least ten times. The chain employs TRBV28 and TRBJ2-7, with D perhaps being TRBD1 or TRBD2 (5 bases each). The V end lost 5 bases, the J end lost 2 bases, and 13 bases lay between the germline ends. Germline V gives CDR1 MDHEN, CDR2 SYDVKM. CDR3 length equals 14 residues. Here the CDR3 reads CASSPTGTTYEQYF. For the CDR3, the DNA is TGTGCCAGCAGTCCAACGGGGACCACCTACGAGCAGTACTTC.

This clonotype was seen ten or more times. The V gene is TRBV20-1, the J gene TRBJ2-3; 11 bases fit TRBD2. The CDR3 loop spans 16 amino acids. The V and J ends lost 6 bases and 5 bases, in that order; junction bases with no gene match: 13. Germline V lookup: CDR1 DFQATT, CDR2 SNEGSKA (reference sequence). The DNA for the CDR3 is TGCAGTGCCCCCCCCTCGACTAGCGGGATTGTAGATACGCAGTATTTT. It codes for CSAPPSTSGIVDTQYF.

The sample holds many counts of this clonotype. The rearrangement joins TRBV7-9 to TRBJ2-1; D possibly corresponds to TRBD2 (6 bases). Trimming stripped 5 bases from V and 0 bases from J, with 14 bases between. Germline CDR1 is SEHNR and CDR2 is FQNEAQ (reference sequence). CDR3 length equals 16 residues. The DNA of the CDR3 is TGTGCCAGCAGCCCCCCCCCCGGGAGCTCCTACAATGAGCAGTTCTTC. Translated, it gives CASSPPPGSSYNEQFF.

The CDR3 loop reads CASIGRRVAAGFGTQYF. CDR3 in DNA: TGTGCCAGCATCGGAAGGAGGGTAGCGGCCGGGTTCGGGACCCAGTACTTC. This chain links TRBV6-2 or TRBV6-3 with TRBJ2-5, with a tentative D call TRBD2 (6 bases). The CDR3 spans 17 residues. V lost 7 bases to trimming and J lost 7 bases, with 28 bases between them. The germline CDR1 and CDR2 sequences are MNHEY and SVGEGT.

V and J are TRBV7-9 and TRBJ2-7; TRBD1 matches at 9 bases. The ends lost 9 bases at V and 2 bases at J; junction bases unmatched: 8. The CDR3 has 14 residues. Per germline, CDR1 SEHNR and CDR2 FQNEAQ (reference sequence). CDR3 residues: CARFGQGSTYEQYF. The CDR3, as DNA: TGTGCCAGATTCGGACAGGGGTCCACCTACGAGCAGTACTTC.

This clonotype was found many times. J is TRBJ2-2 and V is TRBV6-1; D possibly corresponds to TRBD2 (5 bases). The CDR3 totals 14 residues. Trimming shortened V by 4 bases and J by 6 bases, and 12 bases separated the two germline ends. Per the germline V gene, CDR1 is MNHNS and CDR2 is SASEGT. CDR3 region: CASSGGFSPGELFF. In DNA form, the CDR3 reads TGTGCCAGCAGTGGAGGGTTCTCCCCCGGGGAGCTGTTTTTT.

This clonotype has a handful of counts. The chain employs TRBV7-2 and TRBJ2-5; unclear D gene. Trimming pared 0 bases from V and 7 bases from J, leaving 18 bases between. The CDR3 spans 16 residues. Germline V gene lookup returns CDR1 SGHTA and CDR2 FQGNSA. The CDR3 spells CASSLAYRVSGGTQYF. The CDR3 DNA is TGTGCCAGCAGCTTAGCCTACCGGGTCTCCGGCGGGACCCAGTACTTC.

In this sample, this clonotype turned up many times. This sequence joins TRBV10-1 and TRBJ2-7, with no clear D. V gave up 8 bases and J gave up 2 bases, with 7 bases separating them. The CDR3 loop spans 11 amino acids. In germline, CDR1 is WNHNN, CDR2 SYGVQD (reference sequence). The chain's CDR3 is CASRTPYEQYF. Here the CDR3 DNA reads TGCGCCAGCCGAACCCCCTACGAGCAGTACTTC.

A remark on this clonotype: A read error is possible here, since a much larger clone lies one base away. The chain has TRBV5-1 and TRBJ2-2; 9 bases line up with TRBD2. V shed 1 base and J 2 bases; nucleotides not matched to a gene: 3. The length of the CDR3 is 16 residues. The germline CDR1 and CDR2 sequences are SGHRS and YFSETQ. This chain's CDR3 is CASSLRTSDNTGELFF. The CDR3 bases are TGCGCCAGCAGCTTGAGGACTAGCGATAACACCGGGGAGCTGTTTTTT.

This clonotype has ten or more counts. The DNA for the CDR3 is TGTGCCCCCGACTCCGGGGAGCTGTTTTTT. The encoded protein is CAPDSGELFF. The chain joins TRBV30 to TRBJ2-2; D is ambiguous. The ends were cut back, 8 bases at V and 6 bases at J, with 7 bases in the middle. Germline V gene data show CDR1 as GTSNPN and CDR2 as SVGIG (reference sequence). The CDR3 is 10 amino acids.

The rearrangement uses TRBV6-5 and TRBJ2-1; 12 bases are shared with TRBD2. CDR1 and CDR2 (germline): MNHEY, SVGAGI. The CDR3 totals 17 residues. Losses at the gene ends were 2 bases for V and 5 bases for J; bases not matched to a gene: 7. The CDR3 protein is CASSYHRTSGTNNEQFF. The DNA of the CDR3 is TGTGCCAGCAGTTACCACCGGACTAGCGGGACCAACAATGAGCAGTTCTTC.

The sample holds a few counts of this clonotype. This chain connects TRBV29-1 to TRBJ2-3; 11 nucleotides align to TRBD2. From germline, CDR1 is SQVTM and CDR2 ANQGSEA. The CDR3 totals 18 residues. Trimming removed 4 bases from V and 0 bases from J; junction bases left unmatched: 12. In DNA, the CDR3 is TGCAGCGTTGTCCAGGATAGCGGGAGGGTGGCTAGCACAGATACGCAGTATTTT. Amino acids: CSVVQDSGRVASTDTQYF.

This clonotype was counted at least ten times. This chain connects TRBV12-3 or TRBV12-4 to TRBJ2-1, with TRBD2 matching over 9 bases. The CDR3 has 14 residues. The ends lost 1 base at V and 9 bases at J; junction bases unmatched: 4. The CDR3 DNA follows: TGTGCCAGCAGTTTAGTTACAGCGGGAGGTGAGCAGTTCTTC. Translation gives CASSLVTAGGEQFF.

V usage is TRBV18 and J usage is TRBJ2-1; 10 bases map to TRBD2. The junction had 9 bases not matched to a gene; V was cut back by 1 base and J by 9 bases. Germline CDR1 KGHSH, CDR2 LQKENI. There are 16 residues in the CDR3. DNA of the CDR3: TGTGCCAGCTCACCACAGACAGCGGGAGGGCCTAGTGAGCAGTTCTTC. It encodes CASSPQTAGGPSEQFF.

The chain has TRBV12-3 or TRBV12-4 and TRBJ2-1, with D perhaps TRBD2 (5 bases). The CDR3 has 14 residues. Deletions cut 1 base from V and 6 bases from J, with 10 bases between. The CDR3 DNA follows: TGTGCCAGCAGTTTAGAGTACGGGATCAATGAGCAGTTCTTC. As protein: CASSLEYGINEQFF.

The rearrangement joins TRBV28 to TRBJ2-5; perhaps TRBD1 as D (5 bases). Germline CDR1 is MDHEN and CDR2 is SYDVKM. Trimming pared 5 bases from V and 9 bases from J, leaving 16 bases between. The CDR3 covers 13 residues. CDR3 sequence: CASSIGGARSQYF. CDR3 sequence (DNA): TGTGCCAGCAGTATCGGTGGGGCGCGATCCCAGTACTTC.

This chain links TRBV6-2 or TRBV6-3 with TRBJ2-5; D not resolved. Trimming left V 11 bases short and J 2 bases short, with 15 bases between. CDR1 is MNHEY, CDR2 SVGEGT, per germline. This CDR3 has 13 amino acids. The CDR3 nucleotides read TGTGCCCCCCGGACGCGGCCGCAAGAGACCCAGTACTTC. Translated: CAPRTRPQETQYF.

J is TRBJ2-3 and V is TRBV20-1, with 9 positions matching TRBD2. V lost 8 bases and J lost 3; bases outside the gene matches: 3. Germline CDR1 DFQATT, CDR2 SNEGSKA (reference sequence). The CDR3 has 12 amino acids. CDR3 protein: CSLAGVTDTQYF. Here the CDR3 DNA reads TGCAGTTTAGCGGGAGTAACAGATACGCAGTATTTT.

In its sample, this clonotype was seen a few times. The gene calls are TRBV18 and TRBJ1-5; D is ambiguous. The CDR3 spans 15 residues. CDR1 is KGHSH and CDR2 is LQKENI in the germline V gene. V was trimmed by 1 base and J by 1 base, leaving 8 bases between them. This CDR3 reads CASSPLRLSNQPQHF. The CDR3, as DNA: TGTGCCAGCTCACCACTAAGACTAAGCAATCAGCCCCAGCATTTT.

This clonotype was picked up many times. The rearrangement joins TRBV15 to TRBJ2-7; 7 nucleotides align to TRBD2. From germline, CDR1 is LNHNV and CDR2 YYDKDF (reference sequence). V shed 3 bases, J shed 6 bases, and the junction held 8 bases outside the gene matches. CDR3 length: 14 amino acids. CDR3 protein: CATSSGGVGSEQYF. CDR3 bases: TGTGCCACCAGCAGTGGGGGGGTGGGCTCCGAGCAGTACTTC.

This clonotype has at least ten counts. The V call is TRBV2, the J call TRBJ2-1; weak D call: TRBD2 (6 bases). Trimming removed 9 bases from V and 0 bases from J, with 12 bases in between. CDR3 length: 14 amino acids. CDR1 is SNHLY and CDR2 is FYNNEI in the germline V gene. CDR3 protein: CARGGSASYNEQFF. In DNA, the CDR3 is TGTGCCAGGGGGGGTAGCGCCTCCTACAATGAGCAGTTCTTC.

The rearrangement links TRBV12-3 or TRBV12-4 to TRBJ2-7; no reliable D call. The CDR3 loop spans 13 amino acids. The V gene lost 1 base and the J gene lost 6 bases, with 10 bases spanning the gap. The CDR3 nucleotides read TGTGCCAGCAGTTTAGAGGAAGCATCCGAGCAGTACTTC. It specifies CASSLEEASEQYF.

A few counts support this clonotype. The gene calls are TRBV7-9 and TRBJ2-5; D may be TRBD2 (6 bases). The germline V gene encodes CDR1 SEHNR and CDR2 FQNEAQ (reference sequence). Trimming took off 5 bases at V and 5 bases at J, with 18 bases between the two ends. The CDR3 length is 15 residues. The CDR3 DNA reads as TGTGCCAGCAGCCTTAGCGGAGCTTACCGGGAGACCCAGTACTTC. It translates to CASSLSGAYRETQYF.